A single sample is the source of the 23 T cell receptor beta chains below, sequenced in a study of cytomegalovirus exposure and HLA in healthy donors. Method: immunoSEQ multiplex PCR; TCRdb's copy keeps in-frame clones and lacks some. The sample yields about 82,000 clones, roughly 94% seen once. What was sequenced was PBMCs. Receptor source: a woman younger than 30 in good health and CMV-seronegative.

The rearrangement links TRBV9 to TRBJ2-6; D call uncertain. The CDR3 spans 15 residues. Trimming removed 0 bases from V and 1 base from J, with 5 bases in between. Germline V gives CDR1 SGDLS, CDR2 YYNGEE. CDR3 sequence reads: CASSVGDSGANVLTF. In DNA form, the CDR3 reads TGTGCCAGCAGCGTAGGAGATTCTGGGGCCAACGTCCTGACTTTC. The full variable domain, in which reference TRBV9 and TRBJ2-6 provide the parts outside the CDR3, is DSGVTQTPKHLITATGQRVTLRCSPRSGDLSVYWYQQSLDQGLQFLIQYYNGEERAKGNILERFSAQQFPDLHSELNLSSLELGDSALYFCASSVGDSGANVLTFGAGSRLTVL.

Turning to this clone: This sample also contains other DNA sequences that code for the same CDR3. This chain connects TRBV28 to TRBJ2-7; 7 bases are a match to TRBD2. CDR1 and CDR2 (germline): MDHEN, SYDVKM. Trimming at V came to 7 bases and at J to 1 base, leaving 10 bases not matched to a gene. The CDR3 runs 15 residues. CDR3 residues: CASTLRRGLSYEQYF. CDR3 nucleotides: TGTGCCAGCACCTTGAGGCGGGGGTTGTCCTACGAGCAGTACTTC.

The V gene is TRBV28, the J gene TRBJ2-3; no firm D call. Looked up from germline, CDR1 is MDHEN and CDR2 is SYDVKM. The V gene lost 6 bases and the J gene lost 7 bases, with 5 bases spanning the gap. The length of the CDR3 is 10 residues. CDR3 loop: CASSTYTQYF. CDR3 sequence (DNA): TGTGCCAGCAGCACTTATACGCAGTATTTT.

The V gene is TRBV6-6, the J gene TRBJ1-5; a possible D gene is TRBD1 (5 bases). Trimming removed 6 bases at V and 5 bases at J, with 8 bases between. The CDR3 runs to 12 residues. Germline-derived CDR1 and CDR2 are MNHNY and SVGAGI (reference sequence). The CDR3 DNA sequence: TGTGCCAGCAGGCAGGGCCATCAGCCCCAGCATTTT. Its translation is CASRQGHQPQHF.

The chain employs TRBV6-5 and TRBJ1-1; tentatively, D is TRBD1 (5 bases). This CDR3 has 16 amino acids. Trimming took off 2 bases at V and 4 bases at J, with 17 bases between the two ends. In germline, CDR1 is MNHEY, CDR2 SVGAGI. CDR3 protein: CASSYRQTGSVTEAFF. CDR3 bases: TGTGCCAGCAGTTACCGACAGACCGGGAGTGTCACTGAAGCTTTCTTT.

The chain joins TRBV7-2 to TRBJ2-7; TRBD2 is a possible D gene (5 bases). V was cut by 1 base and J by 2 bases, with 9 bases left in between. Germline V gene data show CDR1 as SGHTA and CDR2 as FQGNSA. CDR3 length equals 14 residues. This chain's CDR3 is CASSLVGSAYEQYF. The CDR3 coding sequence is TGTGCCAGCAGCTTAGTGGGGAGTGCCTACGAGCAGTACTTC.

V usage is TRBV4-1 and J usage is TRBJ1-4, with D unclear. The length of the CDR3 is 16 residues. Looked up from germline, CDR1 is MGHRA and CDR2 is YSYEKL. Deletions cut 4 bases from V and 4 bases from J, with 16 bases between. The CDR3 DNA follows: TGCGCCAGCAGCCTTTCGGCCCTGCGGTTTAATGAAAAACTGTTTTTT. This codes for CASSLSALRFNEKLFF.

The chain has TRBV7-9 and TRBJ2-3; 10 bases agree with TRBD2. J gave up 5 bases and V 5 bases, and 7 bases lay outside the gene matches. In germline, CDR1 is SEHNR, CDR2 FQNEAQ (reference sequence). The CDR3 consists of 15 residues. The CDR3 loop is CASSASGGAEDTQYF. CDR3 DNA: TGTGCCAGCAGCGCGAGCGGGGGGGCCGAAGATACGCAGTATTTT. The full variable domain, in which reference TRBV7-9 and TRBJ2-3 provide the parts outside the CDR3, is DTGVSQNPRHKITKRGQNVTFRCDPISEHNRLYWYRQTLGQGPEFLTYFQNEAQLEKSRLLSDRFSAERPKGSFSTLEIQRTEQGDSAMYLCASSASGGAEDTQYFGPGTRLTVL.

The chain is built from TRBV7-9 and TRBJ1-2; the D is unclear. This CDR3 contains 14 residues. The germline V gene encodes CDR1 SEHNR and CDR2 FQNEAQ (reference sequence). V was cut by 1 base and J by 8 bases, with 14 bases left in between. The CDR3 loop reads CASSLVGQVYGYTF. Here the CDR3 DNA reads TGTGCCAGCAGCTTAGTAGGTCAGGTCTACGGCTACACCTTC. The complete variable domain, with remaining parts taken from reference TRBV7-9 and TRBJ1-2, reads DTGVSQNPRHKITKRGQNVTFRCDPISEHNRLYWYRQTLGQGPEFLTYFQNEAQLEKSRLLSDRFSAERPKGSFSTLEIQRTEQGDSAMYLCASSLVGQVYGYTFGSGTRLTVV.

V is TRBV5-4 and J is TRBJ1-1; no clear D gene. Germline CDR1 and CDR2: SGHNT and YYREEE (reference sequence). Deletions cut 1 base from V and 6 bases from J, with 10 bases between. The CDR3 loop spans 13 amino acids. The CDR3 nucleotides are TGTGCCAGCAGCTTGTATTCCGAGCCTGAAGCTTTCTTT. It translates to CASSLYSEPEAFF.

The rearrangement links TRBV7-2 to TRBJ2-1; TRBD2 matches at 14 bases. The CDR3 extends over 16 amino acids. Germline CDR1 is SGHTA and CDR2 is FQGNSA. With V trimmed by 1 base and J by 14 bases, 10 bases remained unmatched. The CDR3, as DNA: TGTGCCAGCAGCTTAGGGGGCGTGGGACTAGCGGGAGATAAGTTCTTC. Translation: CASSLGGVGLAGDKFF.

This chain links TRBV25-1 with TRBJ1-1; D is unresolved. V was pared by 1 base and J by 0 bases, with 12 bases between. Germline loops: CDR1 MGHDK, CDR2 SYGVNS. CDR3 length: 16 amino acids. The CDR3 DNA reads TGTGCCAGCAGTGAATCCGGCGGCTCCATGAACACTGAAGCTTTCTTT. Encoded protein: CASSESGGSMNTEAFF.

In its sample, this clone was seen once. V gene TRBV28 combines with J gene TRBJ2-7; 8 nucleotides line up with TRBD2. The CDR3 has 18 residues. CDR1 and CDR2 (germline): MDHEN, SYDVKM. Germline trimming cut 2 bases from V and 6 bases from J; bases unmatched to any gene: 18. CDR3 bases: TGTGCCAGCAGTTTAAGGGTCCAACTAGCGGCGTGGCCCGCCGAGCAGTACTTC. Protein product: CASSLRVQLAAWPAEQYF.

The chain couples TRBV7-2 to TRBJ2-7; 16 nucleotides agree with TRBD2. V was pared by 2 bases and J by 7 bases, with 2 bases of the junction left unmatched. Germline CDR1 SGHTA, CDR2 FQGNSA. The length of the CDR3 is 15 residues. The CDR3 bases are TGTGCCAGCAGCTTACAGGGACTAGCGGGGGGGGAGCAGTACTTC. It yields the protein CASSLQGLAGGEQYF.

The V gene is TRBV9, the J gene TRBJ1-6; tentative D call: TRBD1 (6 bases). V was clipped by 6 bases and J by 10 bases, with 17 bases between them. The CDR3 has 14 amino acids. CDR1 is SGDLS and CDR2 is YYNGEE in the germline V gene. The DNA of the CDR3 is TGTGCCAGCAACGACGGACAGAGATCCTCACCCCTCCACTTT. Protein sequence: CASNDGQRSSPLHF.

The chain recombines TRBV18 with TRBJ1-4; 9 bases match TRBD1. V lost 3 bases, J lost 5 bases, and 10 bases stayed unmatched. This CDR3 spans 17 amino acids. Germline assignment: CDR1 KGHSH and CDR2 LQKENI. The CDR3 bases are TGTGCCAGCTCACCTACCCGACCGGGACAGGGAAATGAAAAACTGTTTTTT. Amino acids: CASSPTRPGQGNEKLFF.

Written as DNA, the CDR3 is TGTGCCAGCAGTTTAAAGATCGGCTATGGCTACACCTTC. It specifies CASSLKIGYGYTF. The rearrangement links TRBV28 to TRBJ1-2; D is ambiguous. V lost 2 bases and J 4 bases, leaving 8 bases between the germline ends. This CDR3 contains 13 residues. Germline assignment: CDR1 MDHEN and CDR2 SYDVKM.

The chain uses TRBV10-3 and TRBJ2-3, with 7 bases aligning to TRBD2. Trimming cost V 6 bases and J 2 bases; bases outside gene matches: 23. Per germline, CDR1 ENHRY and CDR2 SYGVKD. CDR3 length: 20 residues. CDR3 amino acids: CAISPGVGLADPKDTDTQYF. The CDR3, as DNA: TGTGCCATCAGCCCCGGAGTCGGCCTAGCGGACCCGAAAGACACAGATACGCAGTATTTT.

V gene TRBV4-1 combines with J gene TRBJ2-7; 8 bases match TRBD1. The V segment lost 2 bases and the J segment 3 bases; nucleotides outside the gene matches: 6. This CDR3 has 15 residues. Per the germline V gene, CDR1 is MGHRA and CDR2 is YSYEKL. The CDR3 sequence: CASSQPDRGGYEQYF. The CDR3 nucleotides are TGCGCCAGCAGCCAACCCGACAGGGGTGGCTACGAGCAGTACTTC.

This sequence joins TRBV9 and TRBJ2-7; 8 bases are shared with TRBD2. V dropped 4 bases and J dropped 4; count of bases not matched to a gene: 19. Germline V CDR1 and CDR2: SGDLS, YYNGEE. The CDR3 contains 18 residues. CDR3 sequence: CASSPQGRGAKHPYEQYF. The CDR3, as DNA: TGTGCCAGCAGCCCCCAAGGGCGGGGGGCCAAGCACCCTTACGAGCAGTACTTC.

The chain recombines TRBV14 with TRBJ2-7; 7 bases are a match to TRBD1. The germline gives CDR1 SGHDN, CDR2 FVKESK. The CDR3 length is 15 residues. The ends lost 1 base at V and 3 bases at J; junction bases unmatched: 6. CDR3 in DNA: TGTGCCAGCAGCCAAGGGGCGACAGGGATCTACGAGCAGTACTTC. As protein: CASSQGATGIYEQYF.

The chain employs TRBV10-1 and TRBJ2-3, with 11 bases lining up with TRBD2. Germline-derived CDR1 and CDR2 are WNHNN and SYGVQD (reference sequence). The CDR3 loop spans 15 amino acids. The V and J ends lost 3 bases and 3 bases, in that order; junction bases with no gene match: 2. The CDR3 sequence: CASSEGTSGTDTQYF. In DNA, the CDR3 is TGCGCCAGCAGTGAAGGGACTAGCGGAACAGATACGCAGTATTTT.

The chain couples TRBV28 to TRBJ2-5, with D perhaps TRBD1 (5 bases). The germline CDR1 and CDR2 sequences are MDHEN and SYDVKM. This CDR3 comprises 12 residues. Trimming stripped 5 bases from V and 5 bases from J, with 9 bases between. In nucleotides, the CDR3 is TGTGCCAGCAGTAGGGGATTGGAGACCCAGTACTTC. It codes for CASSRGLETQYF.